The text below deals with one T cell receptor (beta chain). In germline, CDR1 is MGHRA, CDR2 YSYEKL. CDR3 size: 22 residues. V dropped 4 bases and J dropped 3; count of bases not matched to a gene: 20. The data derive from a study of shared clonotypes between healthy human individuals. Here immunoSEQ multiplex PCR was the method, and the copy in TCRdb shows in-frame clones only, minus some. The data show more than 400,000 clones, with 81% seen just once and over 9.5% held by the top ten. The chain carries TRBV4-1 and TRBJ2-2; 13 bases map to TRBD2. This receptor was obtained from a woman between 40 and 55 years old in good health. Some clones in this sample may be carry-over from other donors' samples. The sample comprised PBMCs. In nucleotides, the CDR3 is TGCGCCAGCAGCCGCGGAAGTTTCGGACGGACTAGCGGGAGCTCGCACACCGGGGAGCTGTTTTTT. It codes for CASSRGSFGRTSGSSHTGELFF.